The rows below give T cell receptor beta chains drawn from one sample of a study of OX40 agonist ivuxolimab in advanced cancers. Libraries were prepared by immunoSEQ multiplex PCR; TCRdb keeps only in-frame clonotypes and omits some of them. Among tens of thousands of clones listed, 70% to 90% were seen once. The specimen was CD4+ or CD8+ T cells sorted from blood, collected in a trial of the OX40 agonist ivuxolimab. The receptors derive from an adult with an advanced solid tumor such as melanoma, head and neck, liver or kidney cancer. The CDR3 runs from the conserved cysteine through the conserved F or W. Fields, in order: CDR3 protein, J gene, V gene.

CDR3aa: CASSPQGLVGEQYF; j_gene: TRBJ2-7; v_gene: TRBV18
CDR3aa: CAWSLSHNEQFF; j_gene: TRBJ2-1; v_gene: TRBV30
CDR3aa: CASSELRASNEQFF; j_gene: TRBJ2-1; v_gene: TRBV2
CDR3aa: CASSLGGYEQYF; j_gene: TRBJ2-7; v_gene: TRBV5-1
CDR3aa: CASSVNPDFSGGPYYEQYF; j_gene: TRBJ2-7; v_gene: TRBV9
CDR3aa: CASSQVPATDTQYF; j_gene: TRBJ2-3; v_gene: TRBV4-1
CDR3aa: CASILLWGHNEQFF; j_gene: TRBJ2-1; v_gene: TRBV11-2
CDR3aa: CASSGWGSNQPQHF; j_gene: TRBJ1-5; v_gene: TRBV9
CDR3aa: CSVQGSNQPQHF; j_gene: TRBJ1-5; v_gene: TRBV29-1
CDR3aa: CASSYDRGAYEQYF; j_gene: TRBJ2-7; v_gene: TRBV6-5
CDR3aa: CASSLDGRLDQPQHF; j_gene: TRBJ1-5; v_gene: TRBV11-2
CDR3aa: CASSLARARNQPQHF; j_gene: TRBJ1-5; v_gene: TRBV7-2
CDR3aa: CAWSEGVGDEQYF; j_gene: TRBJ2-7; v_gene: TRBV30
CDR3aa: CASSSNPQGAVDTQYF; j_gene: TRBJ2-3; v_gene: TRBV7-6
CDR3aa: CASSVGIGTSLGEQFF; j_gene: TRBJ2-1; v_gene: TRBV9
CDR3aa: CATNRGRTDTQYF; j_gene: TRBJ2-3; v_gene: TRBV30
CDR3aa: CASSLTGVTEAFF; j_gene: TRBJ1-1; v_gene: TRBV27
CDR3aa: CSVSQNRAADEQYF; j_gene: NA; v_gene: TRBV29-1
CDR3aa: CAWSVLRGPNEKLFF; j_gene: TRBJ1-4; v_gene: TRBV30
CDR3aa: CAISSGNEQFF; j_gene: TRBJ2-1; v_gene: TRBV10-3
CDR3aa: CASSPTAGGAYEQYF; j_gene: TRBJ2-7; v_gene: TRBV5-1
CDR3aa: CASSLEGGAYEQYF; j_gene: TRBJ2-7; v_gene: TRBV7-2
CDR3aa: CASSGSEQETQYF; j_gene: TRBJ2-5; v_gene: TRBV7-2
CDR3aa: CASSVEGRTYGYTF; j_gene: TRBJ1-2; v_gene: TRBV9
CDR3aa: CASSSGGGYGYTF; j_gene: TRBJ1-2; v_gene: TRBV7-3
CDR3aa: CASSLEFTRGEQYF; j_gene: TRBJ2-7; v_gene: TRBV5-4
CDR3aa: CASSATSGSYEQYF; j_gene: TRBJ2-7; v_gene: TRBV6-5
CDR3aa: CASSRGGGASGVSSYNEQFF; j_gene: TRBJ2-1; v_gene: TRBV4-2
CDR3aa: CASSQEVRAGSPLHF; j_gene: TRBJ1-6; v_gene: TRBV4-2
CDR3aa: CASSDPGGAKNIQYF; j_gene: TRBJ2-4; v_gene: TRBV10-2
CDR3aa: CASSPPRLGSFQGQPQHF; j_gene: TRBJ1-5; v_gene: TRBV23-1
CDR3aa: CASSLTAGTGGSYEQYF; j_gene: TRBJ2-7; v_gene: TRBV18
CDR3aa: CASSSRGHYSGNTIYF; j_gene: TRBJ1-3; v_gene: TRBV5-6
CDR3aa: CASSQGAGLNYGYTF; j_gene: TRBJ1-2; v_gene: TRBV14
CDR3aa: CASSLQRANTGELFF; j_gene: TRBJ2-2; v_gene: TRBV7-6
CDR3aa: CAWQPTGGFGDTQYF; j_gene: TRBJ2-3; v_gene: TRBV30
CDR3aa: CASSLGFGGPTEAFF; j_gene: TRBJ1-1; v_gene: TRBV7-8
CDR3aa: CASSSQDGRNEQFF; j_gene: TRBJ2-1; v_gene: TRBV5-1
CDR3aa: CASSNPDSYEQYF; j_gene: TRBJ2-7; v_gene: TRBV21-1
CDR3aa: CASSESEGNTIYF; j_gene: TRBJ1-3; v_gene: TRBV10-2
CDR3aa: CASSDSGSANTEAFF; j_gene: TRBJ1-1; v_gene: TRBV6-1
CDR3aa: CASSLWQTTDTQYF; j_gene: TRBJ2-3; v_gene: TRBV5-1
CDR3aa: CSVEGPGNTIYF; j_gene: TRBJ1-3; v_gene: TRBV29-1
CDR3aa: CASSQSTHQPQHF; j_gene: TRBJ1-5; v_gene: TRBV7-6
CDR3aa: CAWGPGTGGFGANVLTF; j_gene: TRBJ2-6; v_gene: TRBV30
CDR3aa: CASRARGIGSYNSPLHF; j_gene: TRBJ1-6; v_gene: TRBV2
CDR3aa: CASSLQGSNEKLFF; j_gene: TRBJ1-4; v_gene: TRBV5-1
CDR3aa: CASSQTGGDSGANVLTF; j_gene: TRBJ2-6; v_gene: TRBV4-2
CDR3aa: CARMTLYVSASTDTQYF; j_gene: TRBJ2-3; v_gene: TRBV5-3
CDR3aa: CATREVLNTEAFF; j_gene: TRBJ1-1; v_gene: TRBV10-3
CDR3aa: CASSPGPPGQGYEQYF; j_gene: TRBJ2-7; v_gene: TRBV18
CDR3aa: CASSYKGVASEAFF; j_gene: TRBJ1-1; v_gene: TRBV6-6
CDR3aa: CASGFGGTGNPQPQHF; j_gene: TRBJ1-5; v_gene: TRBV12-5
CDR3aa: CATTTTGKTGELFF; j_gene: TRBJ2-2; v_gene: TRBV6-6
CDR3aa: CASSTAQGGSNYGYTF; j_gene: TRBJ1-2; v_gene: TRBV19
CDR3aa: CASRFEGTGANVLTF; j_gene: TRBJ2-6; v_gene: TRBV2